A single sample gave rise to the 19 T cell receptor beta chains below, sequenced in a study of cytomegalovirus exposure and HLA in healthy donors. Primers: 60 Vbeta forward and 13 Jbeta reverse. Assay used: immunoSEQ multiplex PCR; TCRdb lists only in-frame clones, some missing. The repertoire holds 98,000 or so clones, about 83% seen once, with roughly a sixth in the top ten. The sequencing input was PBMCs. The receptors come from a man aged 60 to 69 in good health and CMV-seropositive.

J is TRBJ2-3 and V is TRBV27; 11 positions agree with TRBD2. Germline CDR1 MNHEY, CDR2 SMNVEV (reference sequence). The CDR3 has 18 amino acids. V lost 4 bases to trimming and J lost 3 bases; unmatched junction nucleotides: 12. CDR3 in amino acids: CASSSAMLAGGGTDTQYF. The CDR3 DNA follows: TGTGCCAGCAGTTCCGCGATGCTAGCGGGGGGAGGGACAGATACGCAGTATTTT.

V is TRBV28 and J is TRBJ2-4, with a tentative D call TRBD1 (6 bases). The germline gives CDR1 MDHEN, CDR2 SYDVKM. V lost 6 bases and J lost 0, with 12 bases in between. This CDR3 contains 15 residues. CDR3 in amino acids: CASSQGSLAKNIQYF. The CDR3 DNA reads as TGTGCCAGCAGCCAGGGGTCTTTAGCCAAAAACATTCAGTACTTC.

The chain uses TRBV9 and TRBJ2-1, with 11 bases that match TRBD2. Germline V gene sequence: CDR1 SGDLS, CDR2 YYNGEE. CDR3 length equals 15 residues. Trimming at V came to 4 bases and at J to 6 bases, leaving 6 bases not matched to a gene. The CDR3 sequence: CASSRTSGYSNEQFF. The CDR3 DNA is TGTGCCAGCAGCCGGACTAGCGGGTACTCCAATGAGCAGTTCTTC.

The chain recombines TRBV5-1 with TRBJ2-2, with 7 bases that match TRBD1. V trimming: 1 base; J trimming: 0 bases; junction bases outside the gene matches: 0. The CDR3 is 15 residues long. The germline CDR1 and CDR2 sequences are SGHRS and YFSETQ. The CDR3 DNA reads TGCGCCAGCAGCTTGACAGGGGCGAACACCGGGGAGCTGTTTTTT. This codes for CASSLTGANTGELFF.

This clone was found a few times. The chain is built from TRBV5-1 and TRBJ1-2; 9 bases agree with TRBD1. The CDR3 has 13 residues. V shed 3 bases, J shed 4 bases, and the junction held 1 base outside the gene matches. Per germline, CDR1 SGHRS and CDR2 YFSETQ. In nucleotides, the CDR3 is TGCGCCAGCAGCTCGACAGGGGGCTATGGCTACACCTTC. As protein: CASSSTGGYGYTF. The full variable domain, completed using reference TRBV5-1 and TRBJ1-2, is KAGVTQTPRYLIKTRGQQVTLSCSPISGHRSVSWYQQTPGQGLQFLFEYFSETQRNKGNFPGRFSGRQFSNSRSEMNVSTLELGDSALYLCASSSTGGYGYTFGSGTRLTVV.

This clone was observed a handful of times. The chain links TRBV5-6 to TRBJ1-1; 7 bases are shared with TRBD1. CDR3 size: 12 residues. With V trimmed by 4 bases and J by 9 bases, 6 bases remained unmatched. Germline CDR1 reads SGHDT; CDR2 reads YYEEEE. The CDR3 protein is CASSPRQGKAFF. CDR3 nucleotide sequence: TGTGCCAGCAGCCCTAGACAGGGAAAAGCTTTCTTT.

The chain combines TRBV28 with TRBJ2-1, with TRBD1 as a possible D gene (6 bases). The germline gives CDR1 MDHEN, CDR2 SYDVKM. This CDR3 comprises 16 residues. The V gene lost 11 bases and the J gene lost 4 bases, with 24 bases spanning the gap. For the CDR3, the DNA is TGTGCCGGAAGTCCAGGGGTCAAGAGGTTTTACAATGAGCAGTTCTTC. Its protein is CAGSPGVKRFYNEQFF.

About this clone: The junction differs from germline at one of its ends, possibly a read error. The sample contains more than one DNA sequence encoding this CDR3. The J gene is TRBJ1-2, the V gene TRBV7-9; unclear D gene. The CDR3 has 14 residues. Germline V gene data show CDR1 as SEHNR and CDR2 as FQNEAQ (reference sequence). CDR3 protein: CASSLYGANYGYTF. The CDR3 nucleotides read TGCGCCAGCAGCTTATACGGAGCTAACTATGGCTACACCTTC.

V and J are TRBV6-1 and TRBJ2-4, with unresolved D. CDR1 and CDR2 from the germline V gene are MNHNS and SASEGT. The CDR3 totals 12 residues. V shed 4 bases and J shed 6 bases, with 7 bases lying between them. CDR3 protein: CASSGAGNIQYF. The DNA for the CDR3 is TGTGCCAGCAGTGGGGCTGGAAACATTCAGTACTTC.

A single count supports this clone. V gene TRBV6-1 combines with J gene TRBJ1-1; TRBD1 matches at 10 bases. Germline V lookup: CDR1 MNHNS, CDR2 SASEGT. Losses at the gene ends were 2 bases for V and 8 bases for J; bases not matched to a gene: 20. The CDR3 contains 19 residues. The CDR3 spells CASSERRDRGSSRFREAFF. Written as DNA, the CDR3 is TGTGCCAGCAGTGAACGCCGGGACAGGGGCTCTTCCCGCTTTAGGGAAGCTTTCTTT.

V usage is TRBV6-5 and J usage is TRBJ2-1; possibly TRBD2 for D (6 bases). The CDR3 runs to 14 residues. Between the trimmed V and J ends, which lost 2 bases and 11 bases, there was a span of 16 bases. Germline V CDR1 and CDR2: MNHEY, SVGAGI. The CDR3 region is CASSYPGLSMKQFF. CDR3 in DNA: TGTGCCAGCAGTTACCCCGGACTAAGTATGAAGCAGTTCTTC.

The chain uses TRBV4-2 and TRBJ2-1; 13 bases match TRBD2. The CDR3 covers 20 residues. With V trimmed by 0 bases and J by 11 bases, 19 bases remained unmatched. CDR1 is LGHNA, CDR2 YNFKEQ, per germline. For the CDR3, the DNA is TGTGCCAGCAGCCAAGACTGGGTTAGTTCGGGACTAGCGGGGAGAACAAAGCAGTTCTTC. Translating gives CASSQDWVSSGLAGRTKQFF.

This rearrangement joins TRBV6-4 to TRBJ2-3; 7 positions match TRBD2. Germline CDR1 reads MRHNA; CDR2 reads SNTAGT. Germline trimming cut 3 bases from V and 4 bases from J; bases unmatched to any gene: 10. CDR3 length: 16 residues. CDR3 loop: CASSEAQRGKADTQYF. CDR3 DNA: TGTGCCAGCAGTGAGGCCCAGCGGGGCAAGGCAGATACGCAGTATTTT.

The V call is TRBV19, the J call TRBJ2-7; maybe TRBD1 (6 bases). The CDR3 covers 15 residues. With 3 bases removed from V and 6 bases from J, the gap between germline ends came to 18 bases. CDR1 and CDR2 (germline): LNHDA, SQIVND (reference sequence). The CDR3 protein is CASSIQQGLGGEQYF. CDR3 sequence (DNA): TGTGCCAGTAGTATTCAACAGGGTCTTGGAGGCGAGCAGTACTTC. Supplemented by reference TRBV19 and TRBJ2-7, the full variable domain reads DGGITQSPKYLFRKEGQNVTLSCEQNLNHDAMYWYRQDPGQGLRLIYYSQIVNDFQKGDIAEGYSVSREKKESFPLTVTSAQKNPTAFYLCASSIQQGLGGEQYFGPGTRLTVT.

V and J are TRBV11-2 and TRBJ2-7; D might be TRBD1 (6 bases). Between the trimmed V and J ends, which lost 1 base and 5 bases, there was a span of 9 bases. The CDR3 is 13 amino acids. In germline, CDR1 is SGHAT, CDR2 FQNNGV. As DNA, the CDR3 is TGTGCCAGCAGCTTAGTACAGGGCCACGAGCAGTACTTC. It yields the protein CASSLVQGHEQYF.

The chain combines TRBV29-1 with TRBJ2-3; TRBD1 matches 8 bases. Trimming removed 5 bases from V and 3 bases from J; junction bases left unmatched: 7. Germline V gene data show CDR1 as SQVTM and CDR2 as ANQGSEA. The CDR3 length is 14 residues. CDR3 nucleotide sequence: TGCAGCGTTAGACAGGGGAAGGGTACAGATACGCAGTATTTT. This sequence encodes CSVRQGKGTDTQYF.

CDR3 in amino acids: CASSRGTAHYEQYF. The CDR3 DNA sequence: TGCGCCAGCAGCCGGGGGACAGCCCATTACGAGCAGTACTTC. V gene TRBV5-1 combines with J gene TRBJ2-7; tentatively, D is TRBD1 (7 bases). The germline V gene has CDR1 SGHRS and CDR2 YFSETQ. V was shortened by 4 bases and J by 4 bases, with 15 bases between the two germline ends. The CDR3 runs to 14 residues.

The chain has TRBV30 and TRBJ2-3; the match to TRBD2 covers 9 bases. The CDR3 is 15 amino acids. CDR1 and CDR2 (germline): GTSNPN, SVGIG (reference sequence). V gave up 2 bases and J gave up 1 base; unmatched junction bases: 4. The CDR3 region has the DNA TGTGCCTGGAGTATTCCTAGCGGGGGCACAGATACGCAGTATTTT. Translation gives CAWSIPSGGTDTQYF.

This chain joins TRBV27 and TRBJ2-7, with 7 bases that match TRBD1. The J segment lost 3 bases and the V segment lost 6 bases, leaving 8 bases of the junction unmatched. The CDR3 extends over 14 amino acids. Germline CDR1 is MNHEY and CDR2 is SMNVEV (reference sequence). The CDR3 here is CASSSTGPLYEQYF. Written as DNA, the CDR3 is TGTGCCAGCAGCTCGACAGGGCCCCTCTACGAGCAGTACTTC.